The clone carrying this T cell receptor beta chain has ten or more counts. Its antigen is unknown. Individually, cDNA molecules had unique molecular identifiers attached to them. TCRdb analysed the 5' RACE reads with MiXCR anew, one entry per CDR3 protein. This sample carries tens of thousands of distinct CDR3 sequences, 9.1% of them seen once, and the ten largest clones take 4.2%. This specimen belongs to a study of early T cells in non-severe SARS-CoV-2 infection. Across the whole study: The chains were unpaired, and the sequenced material was bulk RNA from unsorted whole blood.

The V segment lost 4 bases and the J segment 6 bases; nucleotides outside the gene matches: 3. The CDR3 covers 12 residues. Germline V gives CDR1 SQVTM, CDR2 ANQGSEA. General study results and limits: VDJdb matching favored anti-spike CD8 responses, missing private and CD4 specificities.

This TCR was recovered from an adult who was a healthcare worker with PCR-confirmed SARS-CoV-2 infection or an uninfected control (not recorded which). The chain links TRBV29-1 to TRBJ2-1, with 7 bases matching TRBD2. The sequenced sample consisted of whole blood. The CDR3 sequence is CSVVGGTNEQFF. The DNA for the CDR3 is TGCAGCGTTGTCGGGGGGACCAATGAGCAGTTCTTC.